The sequence of this T cell receptor beta chain was determined in a study of T cell repertoires in cytomegalovirus infection. In the study overall: Epitope selection comprised recently identified HLA-C-restricted CMV epitopes and well-studied HLA-B-restricted CMV epitopes. Matching HLA type and CMV infection were both indicated by public TCR beta signatures. Regarding the study as a whole: It was HLA-C-restricted CMV-specific TCR beta clonotypes that dominated the response ex vivo. The cumulative frequency of public TCR beta families distinguished individuals who carried CMV together with the relevant HLA.

Of note for this clonotype: Its specificity is unknown.

MiXCR was run by TCRdb on the reads, yielding one entry per CDR3 protein. The sample has fewer than 1,000,000 distinct CDR3 sequences, approximately 31% seen once. Germline loops: CDR1 LGHNA, CDR2 YSLEER. This CDR3 comprises 17 residues. The V gene end was trimmed by 3 bases and the J gene end by 7 bases; junction bases not matched to a gene: 7. Sequencing was performed on cultured CD8+ T cells from PBMCs, taken from culture after CMV antigen stimulation. The source is a human donor in good health (CMV status not recorded). Some clones in this sample may be carry-over from other donors' samples. The chain recombines TRBV4-3 with TRBJ2-1; 15 bases align to TRBD2. The CDR3 nucleotides read TGCGCCAGCAGCCACCTAGGACTAGCGGGGGGGCGAAATGAGCAGTTCTTC. Residues: CASSHLGLAGGRNEQFF.